Each of the 23 T cell receptor beta chains below was sequenced from the same sample in a study of Ad26.COV2.S vaccination and SARS-CoV-2 variants. Profiling relied on immunoSEQ multiplex PCR, and the TCRdb table lists in-frame clones only, not all of them. The table records 350,000 to 450,000 clones, roughly 90% of them present only once. Sample treatment: around 19 received Ad26.COV2.S at low or high dose, single or two shots; about 5 received placebo; per-sample allocation not given. Sampling took place 63 days after the first vaccine or placebo injection. The specimen was peripheral blood, collected in a trial of Ad26.COV2.S vaccine versus placebo. The receptors were sampled from a person aged 18-65 years who received the Ad26.COV2.S COVID-19 vaccine or a placebo.

The chain links TRBV28 to TRBJ2-4, with D possibly being TRBD1 (6 bases). CDR1 and CDR2 (germline): MDHEN, SYDVKM. Trimming took off 6 bases at V and 2 bases at J, with 11 bases between the two ends. The CDR3 has 14 amino acids. Here the CDR3 DNA reads TGTGCCAGCAGACTCAGGGGCTCCAAAAACATTCAGTACTTC. Protein: CASRLRGSKNIQYF.

This clone was seen a few times. The chain is built from TRBV7-9 and TRBJ1-6, with D hard to call. The ends were cut back, 6 bases at V and 5 bases at J, with 8 bases in the middle. The CDR3 extends over 13 amino acids. CDR1 SEHNR and CDR2 FQNEAQ come from the germline V gene (reference sequence). The CDR3 loop is CASRGTDNSPLHF. CDR3 coding DNA: TGTGCCAGCAGGGGAACGGATAATTCACCCCTCCACTTT.

The chain recombines TRBV2 with TRBJ1-5; no clear D. Germline assignment: CDR1 SNHLY and CDR2 FYNNEI. The CDR3 contains 16 residues. The V end lost 0 bases, the J end lost 2 bases, and 11 bases lay between the germline ends. DNA of the CDR3: TGTGCCAGCAGTGAAGCGCTTCAAGGCGGCAATCAGCCCCAGCATTTT. It codes for CASSEALQGGNQPQHF.

This CDR3 is CASSGTGNQPQHF. For the CDR3, the DNA is TGTGCCAGCAGCGGGACAGGGAATCAGCCCCAGCATTTT. The chain employs TRBV3-1 (or the pseudogene TRBV3-2) and TRBJ1-5, with 9 bases matching TRBD1. Germline V CDR1 and CDR2: LGHDT, YNNKEL (reference sequence). Unmatched junction bases numbered 0, after V lost 5 bases and J lost 4 bases. This CDR3 has 13 amino acids.

This chain uses TRBV7-8 with TRBJ1-4, with D possibly TRBD1 on 5 matching bases. V was pared by 3 bases and J by 6 bases, with 11 bases between. Germline V gives CDR1 SGHVS, CDR2 FQNEAQ. This CDR3 has 14 amino acids. Here the CDR3 DNA reads TGTGCCAGCAGCTTGTCAGGGAGGGATGAAAAACTGTTTTTT. It yields the protein CASSLSGRDEKLFF.

The chain joins TRBV3-1 (or the pseudogene TRBV3-2) to TRBJ1-1; tentative D call: TRBD1 (5 bases). Germline V gives CDR1 LGHDT, CDR2 YNNKEL (reference sequence). This CDR3 is built from 15 residues. V was cut by 0 bases and J by 4 bases, with 12 bases left in between. This CDR3 reads CASSQEWSGATEAFF. CDR3 sequence (DNA): TGTGCCAGCAGCCAAGAATGGAGTGGGGCCACTGAAGCTTTCTTT.

V and J are TRBV27 and TRBJ1-2; D gene uncertain. Germline CDR1 reads MNHEY; CDR2 reads SMNVEV (reference sequence). The CDR3 has 17 residues. Trimming pared 6 bases from V and 8 bases from J, leaving 28 bases between. This CDR3 reads CASSPGVKWDVGLGYTF. The CDR3 DNA reads as TGTGCCAGCAGCCCGGGAGTTAAGTGGGATGTGGGCTTGGGCTACACCTTC.

The chain couples TRBV11-2 to TRBJ1-1; D remains unclear. V was cut by 2 bases and J by 2 bases, with 12 bases left in between. From germline, CDR1 is SGHAT and CDR2 FQNNGV. CDR3 length equals 15 residues. The CDR3 nucleotides are TGTGCCAGCAGCTTAAATCCCTACGGTAACACTGAAGCTTTCTTT. Translation gives CASSLNPYGNTEAFF.

This clone was seen a handful of times. The J gene is TRBJ1-1, the V gene TRBV3-1 (or the pseudogene TRBV3-2), with TRBD1 matching 7 bases. V lost 10 bases, J lost 4 bases, and 6 bases stayed unmatched. CDR1 and CDR2 (germline): LGHDT, YNNKEL (reference sequence). CDR3 length: 12 amino acids. CDR3: CATTPGGTEAFF. The CDR3 DNA is TGTGCCACCACACCAGGGGGCACTGAAGCTTTCTTT.

The V and J genes are TRBV28 and TRBJ1-5, with D perhaps matching TRBD1 (5 bases). CDR1 and CDR2 (germline): MDHEN, SYDVKM. V was trimmed by 5 bases and J by 4 bases, leaving 12 bases between them. The CDR3 covers 14 residues. The CDR3 here is CASSAPGGNQPQHF. The CDR3, as DNA: TGTGCCAGCAGTGCCCCGGGGGGGAATCAGCCCCAGCATTTT.

The chain employs TRBV19 and TRBJ2-2, with no clear D. The germline V gene encodes CDR1 LNHDA and CDR2 SQIVND (reference sequence). The CDR3 extends over 14 amino acids. Trimming took off 5 bases at V and 0 bases at J, with 7 bases between the two ends. CDR3 sequence reads: CASSEQSNTGELFF. DNA for the CDR3: TGTGCCAGTAGTGAACAATCGAACACCGGGGAGCTGTTTTTT. Complete variable domain (other parts from reference TRBV19 and TRBJ2-2): DGGITQSPKYLFRKEGQNVTLSCEQNLNHDAMYWYRQDPGQGLRLIYYSQIVNDFQKGDIAEGYSVSREKKESFPLTVTSAQKNPTAFYLCASSEQSNTGELFFGEGSRLTVL.

The genes are TRBV5-6 and TRBJ2-3; D gene unclear. This CDR3 is 16 amino acids long. V lost 3 bases, J lost 0 bases, and 14 bases lay in between. Germline values: CDR1 SGHDT, CDR2 YYEEEE. CDR3 DNA sequence: TGTGCCAGCAGCTCTCTCGGAAGTAGGAGCACAGATACGCAGTATTTT. This sequence encodes CASSSLGSRSTDTQYF.

This chain connects TRBV30 to TRBJ1-1, with D perhaps matching TRBD1 (5 bases). The CDR3 length is 15 residues. CDR1 and CDR2 (germline): GTSNPN, SVGIG (reference sequence). V shed 8 bases and J shed 6 bases, with 25 bases lying between them. CDR3 in amino acids: CAGGKAGTAMAEAFF. CDR3 DNA: TGTGCCGGGGGAAAAGCGGGGACTGCGATGGCTGAAGCTTTCTTT.

The chain carries TRBV5-1 and TRBJ1-2; 9 bases fit TRBD1. The CDR3 has 14 amino acids. Germline lookup yields CDR1 SGHRS and CDR2 YFSETQ. The ends lost 0 bases at V and 8 bases at J; junction bases unmatched: 5. The CDR3 here is CASSLEGQGYGYTF. The CDR3 region has the DNA TGCGCCAGCAGCTTGGAGGGACAGGGTTACGGCTACACCTTC.

The chain links TRBV6-4 to TRBJ2-7; weak D call: TRBD2 (5 bases). CDR1 MRHNA and CDR2 SNTAGT come from the germline V gene. This CDR3 region has 19 residues. The V and J ends lost 0 bases and 1 base respectively, with 22 bases between them. This CDR3 is CASSDSNDRMGRASYEQYF. The CDR3 bases are TGTGCCAGCAGTGACTCGAATGACCGGATGGGGAGAGCGTCCTACGAGCAGTACTTC.

The J gene is TRBJ2-2, the V gene TRBV7-6; 9 bases are shared with TRBD1. Germline assignment: CDR1 SGHVS and CDR2 FNYEAQ. The CDR3 loop spans 15 amino acids. Losses at the gene ends were 6 bases for V and 3 bases for J; bases not matched to a gene: 5. CDR3 bases: TGTGCCAGCAGGCCTCGGACAGGGGACACCGGGGAGCTGTTTTTT. This encodes CASRPRTGDTGELFF.

This clone was seen once. The rearrangement joins TRBV14 to TRBJ2-3, with 7 bases identical to TRBD2. Trimming at V came to 4 bases and at J to 4 bases, leaving 11 bases not matched to a gene. The CDR3 is made up of 16 amino acids. Germline lookup yields CDR1 SGHDN and CDR2 FVKESK. CDR3 region: CASSPRSGTNADTQYF. The CDR3 DNA is TGTGCCAGCAGCCCCCGTTCCGGGACTAACGCAGATACGCAGTATTTT.

The chain combines TRBV10-3 with TRBJ1-2, with a weak D call TRBD1 (6 bases). This CDR3 spans 14 amino acids. Trimming pared 0 bases from V and 5 bases from J, leaving 10 bases between. Germline loops: CDR1 ENHRY, CDR2 SYGVKD. The CDR3 sequence: CAISESGQHYGYTF. The CDR3 nucleotides read TGTGCCATCAGTGAGTCCGGACAGCATTATGGCTACACCTTC.

The chain couples TRBV10-3 to TRBJ1-5; 7 bases map to TRBD1. V trimming: 3 bases; J trimming: 6 bases; junction bases outside the gene matches: 5. The CDR3 is 14 amino acids. Germline V gives CDR1 ENHRY, CDR2 SYGVKD. The CDR3 nucleotides are TGTGCCATCAGTGACAGGGGGGGTGGTCAGCCCCAGCATTTT. Translation gives CAISDRGGGQPQHF.

The gene calls are TRBV9 and TRBJ2-1; 12 bases align to TRBD2. The CDR3 has 14 amino acids. CDR1 is SGDLS, CDR2 YYNGEE, per germline. After removal of 4 bases from V and 8 bases from J, the junction contained 4 bases not matched to a gene. The CDR3 DNA is TGTGCCAGCAGCCGGGGACTAGCGGGCGATGAGCAGTTCTTC. Its translation: CASSRGLAGDEQFF.

V gene TRBV19 combines with J gene TRBJ1-5; TRBD1 is a possible D gene (5 bases). The germline V gene has CDR1 LNHDA and CDR2 SQIVND (reference sequence). There are 12 residues in the CDR3. The V end lost 8 bases, the J end lost 7 bases, and 12 bases lay between the germline ends. The CDR3 is CASGGDRQPQHF. DNA of the CDR3: TGTGCCAGTGGGGGAGACCGACAGCCCCAGCATTTT.

The chain has TRBV6-2 or TRBV6-3 and TRBJ2-1, with D uncertain. V lost 2 bases, J lost 8 bases, and 10 bases lay in between. This CDR3 has 13 amino acids. Germline lookup yields CDR1 MNHEY and CDR2 SVGEGT. The CDR3 nucleotides read TGTGCCAGCAGTTACGCTTTTCTGGATGAGCAGTTCTTC. Translation: CASSYAFLDEQFF.

The V and J genes are TRBV2 and TRBJ2-5, with unresolved D. The CDR3 totals 13 residues. CDR1 is SNHLY and CDR2 is FYNNEI in the germline V gene. Trimming took 5 bases from V and 2 from J, leaving 9 bases between them. The CDR3 reads CASSLRQQETQYF. The CDR3 DNA reads TGTGCCAGCAGTCTTCGCCAGCAAGAGACCCAGTACTTC.